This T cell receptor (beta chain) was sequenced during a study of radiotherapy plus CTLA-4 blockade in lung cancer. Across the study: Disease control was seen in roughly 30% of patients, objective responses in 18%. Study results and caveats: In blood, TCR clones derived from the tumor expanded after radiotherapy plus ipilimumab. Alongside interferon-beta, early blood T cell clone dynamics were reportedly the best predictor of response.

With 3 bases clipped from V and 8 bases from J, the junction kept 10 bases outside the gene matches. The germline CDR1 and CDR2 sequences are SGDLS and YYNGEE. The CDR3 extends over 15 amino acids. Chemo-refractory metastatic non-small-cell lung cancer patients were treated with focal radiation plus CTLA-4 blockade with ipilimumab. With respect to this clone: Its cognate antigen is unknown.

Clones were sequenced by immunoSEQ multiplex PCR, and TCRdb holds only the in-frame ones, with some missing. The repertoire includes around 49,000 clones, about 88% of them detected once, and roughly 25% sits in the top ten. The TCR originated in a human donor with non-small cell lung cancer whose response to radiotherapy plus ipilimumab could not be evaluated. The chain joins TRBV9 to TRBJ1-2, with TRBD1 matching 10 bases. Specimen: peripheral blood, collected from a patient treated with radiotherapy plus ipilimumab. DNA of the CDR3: TGTGCCAGCAGCGGGCGGACAGGGGGTCCTAGCGGCTACACCTTC. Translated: CASSGRTGGPSGYTF.